These 18 T cell receptor beta chains share one sample of origin, sequenced in a study of esophageal squamous cell carcinoma under preoperative chemotherapy. Time point here: after preoperative PTX-NDP chemotherapy. TCRdb fed the PCR reads into MiXCR, producing one record per CDR3 protein. The sample lists 34,000 or so distinct CDR3 sequences; roughly 52% were seen once. The sample here was taken from a patient given preoperative chemotherapy. The source is a human donor with esophageal squamous cell carcinoma. The donor label of this sample is uncertain.

This clonotype rates as medium-sized. This chain uses TRBV7-2 with TRBJ2-7, with 10 bases that match TRBD1. CDR1 is SGHTA, CDR2 FQGNSA, per germline. V gave up 5 bases and J gave up 4 bases; unmatched junction bases: 8. The CDR3 sequence is 15 residues long. The CDR3 loop is CASSVTGTGVYEQYF. DNA for the CDR3: TGTGCCAGCAGCGTAACCGGGACAGGGGTTTACGAGCAGTACTTC.

This clonotype has a single count. One end of the junction does not line up with germline, which may come from a read error. The chain combines TRBV7-2 with TRBJ2-3; D possibly corresponds to TRBD2 (8 bases). The CDR3 totals 18 residues. Looked up from germline, CDR1 is SGHTA and CDR2 is FQGNSA. The CDR3 nucleotides read TGTGCCAGCAGCTTAGAGGGACTAGGGGGCGGGGACCAAGATACCCAGTATTTC. Protein product: CASSLEGLGGGDQDTQYF.

The rearrangement uses TRBV9 and TRBJ1-6; 9 bases line up with TRBD1. Germline assignment: CDR1 SGDLS and CDR2 YYNGEE. V dropped 3 bases and J dropped 6; count of bases not matched to a gene: 4. There are 15 residues in the CDR3. In nucleotides, the CDR3 is TGTGCCAGCAGCGCACAGGGGGCGGTTAATTCACCCCTCCACTTT. Encoded protein: CASSAQGAVNSPLHF.

The V call is TRBV3-1, the J call TRBJ2-1; D not certain. The CDR3 totals 12 residues. Deletions cut 6 bases from V and 0 bases from J, with 3 bases between. Germline V gives CDR1 LGHDT, CDR2 YNNKEL (reference sequence). The CDR3 loop reads CASSASYNEQFF. The CDR3 bases are TGTGCCAGCAGTGCCTCCTACAATGAGCAGTTCTTC.

With regard to this clonotype: Germline and junction disagree at one end, which may indicate a read error. The J gene is TRBJ2-4, the V gene TRBV5-8; 9 positions agree with TRBD2. The J call is doubtful: the DNA matches TRBJ2-3 better. Germline CDR1 reads SGHTS; CDR2 reads YDEGEE. This CDR3 contains 14 residues. The CDR3 sequence is CGGTGRGGKNTQYF. The CDR3 DNA sequence: TGCGGCGGCACGGGGCGGGGGGGAAAAAACACGCAGTATTTT.

The chain combines TRBV7-9 with TRBJ2-5; 7 bases line up with TRBD1. Germline trimming cut 5 bases from V and 5 bases from J; bases unmatched to any gene: 23. Germline V gene lookup returns CDR1 SEHNR and CDR2 FQNEAQ (reference sequence). The CDR3 has 19 residues. The CDR3 loop reads CASSPLSPSSYRGGETQYF. The CDR3 DNA reads as TGTGCCAGCAGCCCACTCAGCCCGTCCTCCTACAGGGGTGGTGAGACCCAGTACTTC.

This clonotype was seen many times. The CDR3 DNA follows: TGTGCCAGCAGCTCCTTGACGGGGACCTACGAGCAGTACTTC. It is translated as CASSSLTGTYEQYF. The chain has TRBV7-8 and TRBJ2-7, with D possibly matching TRBD2 (5 bases). Trimming took off 4 bases at V and 2 bases at J, with 12 bases between the two ends. The CDR3 contains 14 residues. Per the germline V gene, CDR1 is SGHVS and CDR2 is FQNEAQ. The entire variable domain, with the rest obtained from reference TRBV7-8 and TRBJ2-7, is as follows: GAGVSQSPRYKVAKRGQDVALRCDPISGHVSLFWYQQALGQGPEFLTYFQNEAQLDKSGLPSDRFFAERPEGSVSTLKIQRTQQEDSAVYLCASSSLTGTYEQYFGPGTRLTVT.

This clonotype showed up many times. J is TRBJ2-6 and V is TRBV5-4; no reliable D call. V lost 3 bases and J lost 0, with 10 bases in between. Germline V gives CDR1 SGHNT, CDR2 YYREEE (reference sequence). The CDR3 is made up of 16 amino acids. CDR3: CASSSDPLSGANVLTF. DNA for the CDR3: TGTGCCAGCAGCTCCGACCCACTCTCTGGGGCCAACGTCCTGACTTTC.

With regard to this clonotype: Compared with germline, one end of the junction differs, possibly owing to a read error. J is TRBJ2-5 and V is TRBV7-2, with D maybe TRBD2 (6 bases). Germline assignment: CDR1 SGHTA and CDR2 FQGNSA. The CDR3 has 16 amino acids. CDR3 DNA sequence: TGTGCCAGCAGCTGCTCCGGGGGTCGTTCCCACGAGACTCAGTACTTC. The encoded protein is CASSCSGGRSHETQYF.

To note about this clonotype: The germline gene is not matched at one end of the junction; a read error may be the cause. This chain links TRBV7-2 with TRBJ2-3; possibly TRBD2 for D (6 bases). TRBJ2-7 explains the end of the DNA better; the J call may be wrong. CDR3 length: 15 amino acids. Germline V lookup: CDR1 SGHTA, CDR2 FQGNSA. CDR3 nucleotide sequence: TGTGGCAGCGGCCCGGGGGTGGGAGCCACAGATACGCAGTACTTC. It yields the protein CGSGPGVGATDTQYF.

With regard to this clonotype: An end of the junction differs from the germline gene, which may be a read error. The V call is TRBV10-3, the J call TRBJ2-5, with D perhaps TRBD2 (6 bases). This CDR3 spans 16 amino acids. Looked up from germline, CDR1 is ENHRY and CDR2 is SYGVKD. In nucleotides, the CDR3 is TGTGCCATCGGGGGGTCCGGGCGCGGGGACCAAGAGACGCAGTATTTC. Residues: CAIGGSGRGDQETQYF.

About this clonotype: At one end the junction does not follow the germline gene, possibly because of a read error. The rearrangement uses TRBV7-2 and TRBJ2-5; TRBD2 aligns across 7 bases. This CDR3 spans 15 amino acids. CDR1 SGHTA and CDR2 FQGNSA come from the germline V gene. Here the CDR3 reads CASSVSGLAVATQYF. CDR3 coding DNA: TGTGCCAGCAGTGTCTCGGGTCTAGCGGTGGCGACCCAATACTTC.

This clonotype was counted only a few times. This chain links TRBV7-6 with TRBJ2-6, with TRBD1 identical over 7 bases. V was pared by 2 bases and J by 4 bases, with 11 bases of the junction left unmatched. CDR1 is SGHVS and CDR2 is FNYEAQ in the germline V gene. The CDR3 sequence is 18 residues long. DNA for the CDR3: TGTGCCAGCAGCTTAATTGCGACAGGGTCGGCAGGGGCCAACGTCCTGACTTTC. Amino acids: CASSLIATGSAGANVLTF.

There are many counts of this clonotype. This chain uses TRBV11-2 with TRBJ2-6, with 7 bases fitting TRBD1. CDR3 length: 18 amino acids. CDR1 and CDR2 (germline): SGHAT, FQNNGV. J was trimmed by 0 bases and V by 3 bases; bases with no gene match: 8. CDR3 DNA: TGTGCCAGCAGCTTGCGCGACAGGGCCTACTCTGGGGCCAACGTCCTGACTTTC. Its protein is CASSLRDRAYSGANVLTF.

Regarding this clonotype: The junction and the germline gene differ at one end; a read error may be behind it. This chain connects TRBV7-3 to TRBJ2-4, with 8 bases that match TRBD2. The J call may be faulty, since TRBJ2-3 better matches the DNA end. This CDR3 has 17 residues. Germline V CDR1 and CDR2: SGHTA, FQGTGA. In nucleotides, the CDR3 is TGTGCTAGCAGCCGCAACCTGGGGCGGGGGGCTGAAAACATGCAGTATTTT. This sequence encodes CASSRNLGRGAENMQYF.

This chain joins TRBV7-9 and TRBJ2-7; unclear D gene. Germline V gene data show CDR1 as SEHNR and CDR2 as FQNEAQ (reference sequence). V was clipped by 7 bases and J by 2 bases, with 9 bases between them. The CDR3 is made up of 12 amino acids. The CDR3 loop is CASNNNAYEQYF. In DNA, the CDR3 is TGTGCCAGCAACAACAACGCCTACGAGCAGTACTTC.

As for this clonotype: Mismatch with germline at one junction end may stem from a read error. The chain joins TRBV7-8 to TRBJ2-2, with D possibly being TRBD1 (6 bases). The CDR3 is 15 residues long. Per the germline V gene, CDR1 is SGHVS and CDR2 is FQNEAQ. CDR3 DNA: TGTGCCAGCAGCTTTCAGGGGAGATTCGCCGATGCGCTGTATTTT. The encoded protein is CASSFQGRFADALYF.

A few counts support this clonotype. The chain has TRBV7-3 and TRBJ2-3; TRBD2 matches at 7 bases. Germline values: CDR1 SGHTA, CDR2 FQGTGA. The CDR3 length is 14 residues. V dropped 0 bases and J dropped 3; count of bases not matched to a gene: 0. For the CDR3, the DNA is TGTGCCAGCAGCTTAACTAGCGGGACAGATACGCAGTATTTT. Its protein is CASSLTSGTDTQYF. Variable domain in full (rest from reference TRBV7-3 and TRBJ2-3): GAGVSQTPSNKVTEKGKYVELRCDPISGHTALYWYRQSLGQGPEFLIYFQGTGAADDSGLPNDRFFAVRPEGSVSTLKIQRTERGDSAVYLCASSLTSGTDTQYFGPGTRLTVL.